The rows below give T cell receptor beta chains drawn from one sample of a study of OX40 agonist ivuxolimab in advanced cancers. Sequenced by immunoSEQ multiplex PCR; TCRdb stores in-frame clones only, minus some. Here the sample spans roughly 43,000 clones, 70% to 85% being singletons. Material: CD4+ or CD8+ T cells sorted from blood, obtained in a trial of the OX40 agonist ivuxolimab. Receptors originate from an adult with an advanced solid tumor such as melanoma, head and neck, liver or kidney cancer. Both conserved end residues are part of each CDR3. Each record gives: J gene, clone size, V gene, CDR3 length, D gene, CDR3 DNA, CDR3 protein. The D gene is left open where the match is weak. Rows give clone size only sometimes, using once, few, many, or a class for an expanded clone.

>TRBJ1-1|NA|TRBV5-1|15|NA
TGCGCCAGCAGCTTGGGAGGGAATTGGAACACTGAAGCTTTCTTT
CASSLGGNWNTEAFF
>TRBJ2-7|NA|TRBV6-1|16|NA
TGTGCCAGCAGTGACCATCGCAGCCAAATAACCTACGAGCAGTACTTC
CASSDHRSQITYEQYF
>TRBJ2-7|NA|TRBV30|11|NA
TGTGCCTGGAGTCGGGCCTACGAGCAGTACTTC
CAWSRAYEQYF
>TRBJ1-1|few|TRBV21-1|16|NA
TGTGCCAGCAGCAAAGCTAAGACAGGGCCGATTACTGAAGCTTTCTTT
CASSKAKTGPITEAFF
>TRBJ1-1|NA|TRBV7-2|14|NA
TGTGCCAGCAGCCCCTACTGGGGGAGTCCTGAAGCTTTCTTT
CASSPYWGSPEAFF
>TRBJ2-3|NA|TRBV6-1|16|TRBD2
TGTGCCAGCAGTGAAACGGGACTAGCGGGGCCAAATACGCAGTATTTT
CASSETGLAGPNTQYF
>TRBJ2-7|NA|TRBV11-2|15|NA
TGTGCCAGCAGCTTTAACCGGGACCCAGTTAGCGAGCAGTACTTC
CASSFNRDPVSEQYF
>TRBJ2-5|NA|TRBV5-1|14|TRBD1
TGCGCCAGCAGCTTGAACAGGGGCACAGAGACCCAGTACTTC
CASSLNRGTETQYF
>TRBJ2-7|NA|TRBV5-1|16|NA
TGCGCCAGCAGCCACTACCAGGGTGGGGGGGGCGGAGAGCAGTACTTC
CASSHYQGGGGGEQYF
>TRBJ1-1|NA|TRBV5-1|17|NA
TGCGCCAGCAGCTTGGGGGTTGGGGTGACAGCTAACACTGAAGCTTTCTTT
CASSLGVGVTANTEAFF
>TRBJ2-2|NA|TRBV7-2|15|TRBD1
TGTGCCAGCAGCTTGGACAGGAGAGAAACCGGGGAGCTGTTTTTT
CASSLDRRETGELFF
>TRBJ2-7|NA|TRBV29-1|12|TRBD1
TGCAGCGCCGGACAGGGTACCAACGAGCAGTACTTC
CSAGQGTNEQYF
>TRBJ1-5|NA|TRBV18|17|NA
TGTGCCAGCTCACCGGGTGTTTGGGGGGACGACAATCAGCCCCAGCATTTT
CASSPGVWGDDNQPQHF
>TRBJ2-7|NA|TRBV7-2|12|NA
TGTGCCAGCAGCTTAGGCCCCTTGGAGCAGTACTTC
CASSLGPLEQYF
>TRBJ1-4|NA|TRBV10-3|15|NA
TGTGCCATCAGTGCCGGGGGCGGGGGTAATGAAAAACTGTTTTTT
CAISAGGGGNEKLFF
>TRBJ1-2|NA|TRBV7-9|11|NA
TGTGCCAGCAGCTCCCTGGGTGGCTACACCTTC
CASSSLGGYTF
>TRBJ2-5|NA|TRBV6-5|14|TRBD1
TGTGCCAGCAGTTACGAGGGGGCCCAAGAGACCCAGTACTTC
CASSYEGAQETQYF
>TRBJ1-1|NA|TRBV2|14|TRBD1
TGTGCCAGCTCCGTCACAGGGGATTGGGCAGAAGCTTTCTTT
CASSVTGDWAEAFF
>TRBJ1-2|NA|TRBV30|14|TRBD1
TGTGCCTGGAGACGACAGGGTGGGGGCTATGGCTACACCTTC
CAWRRQGGGYGYTF
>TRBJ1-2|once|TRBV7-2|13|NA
TGTGCCAGCAGCTTAGCTGCAGGGAATGGCTACACCTTC
CASSLAAGNGYTF
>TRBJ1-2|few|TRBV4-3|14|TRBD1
TGCGCCAGCAGCCCGGGACAGGCGAACTATGGCTACACCTTC
CASSPGQANYGYTF
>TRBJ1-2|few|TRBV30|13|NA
TGTGCCTGGAGTGTAAAGGGGAGCTATGGCTACACCTTC
CAWSVKGSYGYTF
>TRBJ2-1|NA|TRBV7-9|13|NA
TGTGCCAGCAGCTTAGGACCCTTCGGTGAGCAGTTCTTC
CASSLGPFGEQFF